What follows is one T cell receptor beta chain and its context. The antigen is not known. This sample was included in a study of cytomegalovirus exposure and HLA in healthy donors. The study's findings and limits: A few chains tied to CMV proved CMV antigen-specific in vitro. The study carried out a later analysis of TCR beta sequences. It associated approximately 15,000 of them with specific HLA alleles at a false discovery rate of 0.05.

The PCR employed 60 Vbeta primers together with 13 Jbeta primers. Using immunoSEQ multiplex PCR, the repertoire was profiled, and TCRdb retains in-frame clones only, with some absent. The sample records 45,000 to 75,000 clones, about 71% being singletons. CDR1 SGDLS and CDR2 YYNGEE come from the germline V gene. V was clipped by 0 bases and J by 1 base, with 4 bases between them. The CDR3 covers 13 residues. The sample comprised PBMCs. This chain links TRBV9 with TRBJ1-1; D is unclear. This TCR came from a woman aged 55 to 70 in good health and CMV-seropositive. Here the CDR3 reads CASSVDRNTEAFF. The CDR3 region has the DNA TGTGCCAGCAGCGTAGACAGGAACACTGAAGCTTTCTTT.